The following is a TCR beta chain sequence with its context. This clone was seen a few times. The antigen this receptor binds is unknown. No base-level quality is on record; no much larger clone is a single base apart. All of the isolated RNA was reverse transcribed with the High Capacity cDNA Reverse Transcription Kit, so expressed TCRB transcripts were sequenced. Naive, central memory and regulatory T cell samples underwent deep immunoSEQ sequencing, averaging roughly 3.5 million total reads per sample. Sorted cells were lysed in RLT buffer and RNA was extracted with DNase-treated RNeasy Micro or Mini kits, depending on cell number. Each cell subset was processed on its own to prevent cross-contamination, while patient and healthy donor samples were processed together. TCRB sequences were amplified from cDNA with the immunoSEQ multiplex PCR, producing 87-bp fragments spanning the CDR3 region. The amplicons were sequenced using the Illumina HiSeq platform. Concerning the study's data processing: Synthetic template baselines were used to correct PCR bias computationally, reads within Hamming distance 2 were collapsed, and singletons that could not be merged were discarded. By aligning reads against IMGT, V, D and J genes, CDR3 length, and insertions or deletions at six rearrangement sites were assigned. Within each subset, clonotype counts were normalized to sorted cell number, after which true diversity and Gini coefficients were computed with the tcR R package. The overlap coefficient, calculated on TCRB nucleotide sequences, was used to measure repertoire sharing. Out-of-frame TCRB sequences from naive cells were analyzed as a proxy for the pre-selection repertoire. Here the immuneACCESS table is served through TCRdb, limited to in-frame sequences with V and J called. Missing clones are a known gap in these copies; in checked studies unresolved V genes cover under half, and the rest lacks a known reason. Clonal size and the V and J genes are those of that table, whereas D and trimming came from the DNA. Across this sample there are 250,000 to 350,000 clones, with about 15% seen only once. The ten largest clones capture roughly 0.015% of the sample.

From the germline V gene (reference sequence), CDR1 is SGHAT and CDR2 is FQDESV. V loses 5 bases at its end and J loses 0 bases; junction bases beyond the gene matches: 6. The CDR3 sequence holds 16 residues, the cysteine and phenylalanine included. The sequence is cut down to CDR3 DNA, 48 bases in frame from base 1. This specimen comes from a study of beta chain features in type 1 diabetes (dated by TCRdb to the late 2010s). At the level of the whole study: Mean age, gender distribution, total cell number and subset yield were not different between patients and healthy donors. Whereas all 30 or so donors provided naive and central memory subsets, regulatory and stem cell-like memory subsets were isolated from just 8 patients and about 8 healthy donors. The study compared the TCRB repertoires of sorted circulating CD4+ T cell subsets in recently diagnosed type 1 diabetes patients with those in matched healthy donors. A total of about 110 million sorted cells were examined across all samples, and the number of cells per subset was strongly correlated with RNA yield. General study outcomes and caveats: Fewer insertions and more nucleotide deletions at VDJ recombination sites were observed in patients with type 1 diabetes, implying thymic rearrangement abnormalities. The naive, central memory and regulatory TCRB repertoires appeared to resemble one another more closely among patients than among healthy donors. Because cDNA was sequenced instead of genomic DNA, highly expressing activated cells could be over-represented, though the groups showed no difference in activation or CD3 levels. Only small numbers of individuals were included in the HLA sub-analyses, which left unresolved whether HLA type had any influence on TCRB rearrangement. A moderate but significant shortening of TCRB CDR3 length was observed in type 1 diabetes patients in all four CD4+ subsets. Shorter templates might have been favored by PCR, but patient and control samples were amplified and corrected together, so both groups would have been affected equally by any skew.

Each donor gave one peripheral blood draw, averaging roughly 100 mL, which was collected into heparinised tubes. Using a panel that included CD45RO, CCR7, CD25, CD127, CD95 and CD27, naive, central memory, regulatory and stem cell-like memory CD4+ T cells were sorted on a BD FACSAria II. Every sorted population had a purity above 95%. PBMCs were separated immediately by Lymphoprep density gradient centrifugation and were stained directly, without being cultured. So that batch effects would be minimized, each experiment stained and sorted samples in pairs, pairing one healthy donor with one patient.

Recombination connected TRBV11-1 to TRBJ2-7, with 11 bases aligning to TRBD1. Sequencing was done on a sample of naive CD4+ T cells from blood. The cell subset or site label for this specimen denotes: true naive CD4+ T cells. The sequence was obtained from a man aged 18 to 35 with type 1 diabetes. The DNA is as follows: TGTGCCAGCAGCCCCCAAGGACAGGGGGCCTCCTACGAGCAGTACTTC. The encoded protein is CASSPQGQGASYEQYF. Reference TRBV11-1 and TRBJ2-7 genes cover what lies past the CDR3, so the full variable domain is EAEVAQSPRYKITEKSQAVAFWCDPISGHATLYWYRQILGQGPELLVQFQDESVVDDSQLPKDRFSAERLKGVDSTLKIQPAELGDSAMYLCASSPQGQGASYEQYFGPGTRLTVT.